Listed here are 13 T cell receptor beta chains from one sample, sequenced in a study of cytomegalovirus exposure and HLA in healthy donors. Amplification used 60 Vbeta primers and 13 Jbeta primers. Assay: immunoSEQ multiplex PCR; the TCRdb copy retains only in-frame clones and omits some. The data show around 130,000 clones, with around 79% seen just once and approximately 1.5% held by the top ten. The sequencing sample was made of PBMCs. The origin of the receptors is a woman younger than 35 in good health and CMV-seronegative.

V is TRBV11-2 and J is TRBJ1-4; 7 bases align to TRBD1. V dropped 3 bases and J dropped 15; count of bases not matched to a gene: 10. Germline CDR1 reads SGHAT; CDR2 reads FQNNGV. The CDR3 is 13 residues long. Here the CDR3 DNA reads TGTGCCAGCAGCTTTTCGCGACAGGGTTGGATGTTTTTT. As protein: CASSFSRQGWMFF. Supplemented by reference TRBV11-2 and TRBJ1-4, the full variable domain reads EAGVAQSPRYKIIEKRQSVAFWCNPISGHATLYWYQQILGQGPKLLIQFQNNGVVDDSQLPKDRFSAERLKGVDSTLKIQPAKLEDSAVYLCASSFSRQGWMFFGSGTQLSVL.

For this clone: Germline is not matched at one junction end, which may reflect a read error. This chain links TRBV19 with TRBJ1-2; D ambiguous. The CDR3 is made up of 13 amino acids. CDR1 is LNHDA, CDR2 SQIVND, per germline (reference sequence). The CDR3, as DNA: TGTGCCAGTAGTATGAGGGCTAACTATGGCCACACCTTC. It specifies CASSMRANYGHTF.

This rearrangement joins TRBV18 to TRBJ1-4; D remains ambiguous. CDR3 length: 21 amino acids. Trimming took 3 bases from V and 0 from J, leaving 26 bases between them. From germline, CDR1 is KGHSH and CDR2 LQKENI. CDR3 nucleotides: TGTGCCAGCTCACCCACAAAGAATGTGGCAGGCGATTCCCCAACTAATGAAAAACTGTTTTTT. Translating it yields CASSPTKNVAGDSPTNEKLFF.

The chain links TRBV4-2 to TRBJ2-1; TRBD2 matches at 10 bases. V dropped 4 bases and J dropped 7; count of bases not matched to a gene: 7. The CDR3 totals 15 residues. Germline values: CDR1 LGHNA, CDR2 YNFKEQ. This CDR3 reads CASSPRTSGLNEQFF. In DNA form, the CDR3 reads TGTGCCAGCAGCCCCAGGACTAGCGGTCTGAATGAGCAGTTCTTC.

The chain joins TRBV2 to TRBJ1-2; weak D call: TRBD1 (6 bases). With 6 bases removed from V and 6 bases from J, the gap between germline ends came to 20 bases. The germline CDR1 and CDR2 sequences are SNHLY and FYNNEI. The CDR3 runs to 15 residues. The CDR3 sequence: CASSDAVAGVDGYTF. CDR3 bases: TGTGCCAGCAGCGACGCCGTCGCAGGGGTTGATGGCTACACCTTC.

The CDR3 coding sequence is TGTGCCAGCACCCCTAGCTCGAACTACGAGCAGTACTTC. This translates into CASTPSSNYEQYF. The genes are TRBV5-6 and TRBJ2-7; the D gene is possibly TRBD2 (5 bases). Germline V CDR1 and CDR2: SGHDT, YYEEEE. CDR3 length: 13 residues. V was shortened by 6 bases and J by 3 bases, with 13 bases between the two germline ends. The complete variable domain, with remaining parts taken from reference TRBV5-6 and TRBJ2-7, reads DAGVTQSPTHLIKTRGQQVTLRCSPKSGHDTVSWYQQALGQGPQFIFQYYEEEERQRGNFPDRFSGHQFPNYSSELNVNALLLGDSALYLCASTPSSNYEQYFGPGTRLTVT.

The chain uses TRBV19 and TRBJ2-1, with D maybe TRBD2 (5 bases). V lost 7 bases and J lost 0, with 22 bases in between. The germline CDR1 and CDR2 sequences are LNHDA and SQIVND (reference sequence). The CDR3 has 18 residues. The CDR3 loop is CASIRDVGAESSYNEQFF. The CDR3 bases are TGTGCCAGTATTCGGGATGTGGGTGCGGAAAGCTCCTACAATGAGCAGTTCTTC.

The gene calls are TRBV7-9 and TRBJ2-2; D is unresolved. Trimming cost V 0 bases and J 1 base, with 6 bases left between them. The germline V gene encodes CDR1 SEHNR and CDR2 FQNEAQ (reference sequence). The CDR3 is 15 residues long. As DNA, the CDR3 is TGTGCCAGCAGCTTAGCGGGCTTGAACACCGGGGAGCTGTTTTTT. Translating it yields CASSLAGLNTGELFF.

J is TRBJ2-7 and V is TRBV10-3; D uncertain. Germline V gene lookup returns CDR1 ENHRY and CDR2 SYGVKD. The CDR3 has 14 residues. V shed 2 bases and J shed 1 base, with 9 bases lying between them. This CDR3 is CAISEETKSYEQYF. Here the CDR3 DNA reads TGTGCCATCAGTGAGGAGACAAAGTCCTACGAGCAGTACTTC.

CDR3 nucleotides: TGCGCCAGCAGCAGGGATAAGGGGCCTGAAGCTTTCTTT. Translating gives CASSRDKGPEAFF. V and J are TRBV5-1 and TRBJ1-1; TRBD1 might be the D (5 bases). Germline V gene lookup returns CDR1 SGHRS and CDR2 YFSETQ. This CDR3 spans 13 amino acids. The germline V and J ends were trimmed by 4 bases and 6 bases, with 13 bases remaining between them.

The chain recombines TRBV2 with TRBJ2-3; no clear D. The CDR3 runs 13 residues. Germline CDR1 SNHLY, CDR2 FYNNEI. V was trimmed by 7 bases and J by 4 bases, leaving 12 bases between them. CDR3 region: CASISSPADTQYF. In DNA, the CDR3 is TGTGCCAGCATCTCTAGTCCCGCAGATACGCAGTATTTT.

The V and J genes are TRBV5-6 and TRBJ1-2; TRBD1 matches 8 bases. The germline gives CDR1 SGHDT, CDR2 YYEEEE. This CDR3 region has 13 residues. V trimming: 4 bases; J trimming: 6 bases; junction bases outside the gene matches: 5. The CDR3 bases are TGTGCCAGCAGCCTGACAGGGGAGCATGGCTACACCTTC. This encodes CASSLTGEHGYTF.

This chain's CDR3 is CASSLTGVGQFF. The DNA for the CDR3 is TGTGCCAGCAGCTTGACGGGGGTAGGACAGTTCTTC. The J gene is TRBJ2-1, the V gene TRBV9; tentatively, D is TRBD2 (6 bases). This CDR3 has 12 amino acids. The germline V gene has CDR1 SGDLS and CDR2 YYNGEE. V shed 4 bases and J shed 13 bases, with 15 bases lying between them. Filled out from reference TRBV9 and TRBJ2-1, the complete variable domain reads DSGVTQTPKHLITATGQRVTLRCSPRSGDLSVYWYQQSLDQGLQFLIQYYNGEERAKGNILERFSAQQFPDLHSELNLSSLELGDSALYFCASSLTGVGQFFGPGTRLTVL.